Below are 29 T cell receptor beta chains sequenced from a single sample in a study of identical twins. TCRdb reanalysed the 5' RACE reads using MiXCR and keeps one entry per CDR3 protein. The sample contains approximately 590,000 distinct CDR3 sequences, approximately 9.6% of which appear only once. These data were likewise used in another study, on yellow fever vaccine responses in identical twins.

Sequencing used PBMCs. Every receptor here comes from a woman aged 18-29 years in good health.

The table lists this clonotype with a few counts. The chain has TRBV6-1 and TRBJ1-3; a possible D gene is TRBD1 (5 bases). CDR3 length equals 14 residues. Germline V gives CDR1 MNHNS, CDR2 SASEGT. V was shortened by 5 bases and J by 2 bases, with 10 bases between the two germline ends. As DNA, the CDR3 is TGTGCCAGCAGTCAGACGACAGCTGGAAACACCATATATTTT. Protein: CASSQTTAGNTIYF.

The CDR3 protein is CSASRGLAGNYEQYF. CDR3 nucleotide sequence: TGCAGTGCTAGTAGGGGACTAGCGGGAAACTACGAGCAGTACTTC. The chain combines TRBV20-1 with TRBJ2-7; 13 bases align to TRBD2. The V segment lost 3 bases and the J segment 3 bases; nucleotides outside the gene matches: 5. The germline gives CDR1 DFQATT, CDR2 SNEGSKA (reference sequence). The CDR3 loop spans 15 amino acids.

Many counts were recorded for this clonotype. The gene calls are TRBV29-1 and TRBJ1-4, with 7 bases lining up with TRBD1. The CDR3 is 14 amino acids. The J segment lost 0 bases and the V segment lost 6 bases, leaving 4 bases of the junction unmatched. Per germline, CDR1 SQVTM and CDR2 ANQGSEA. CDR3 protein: CSVYTGATNEKLFF. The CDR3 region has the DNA TGCAGCGTATATACAGGGGCAACTAATGAAAAACTGTTTTTT.

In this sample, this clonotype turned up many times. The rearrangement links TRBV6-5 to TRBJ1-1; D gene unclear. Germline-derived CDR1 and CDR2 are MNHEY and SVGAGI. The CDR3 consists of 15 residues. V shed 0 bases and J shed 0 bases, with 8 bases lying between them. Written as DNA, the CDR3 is TGTGCCAGCAGTTACTCGGACGGGATGAACACTGAAGCTTTCTTT. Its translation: CASSYSDGMNTEAFF.

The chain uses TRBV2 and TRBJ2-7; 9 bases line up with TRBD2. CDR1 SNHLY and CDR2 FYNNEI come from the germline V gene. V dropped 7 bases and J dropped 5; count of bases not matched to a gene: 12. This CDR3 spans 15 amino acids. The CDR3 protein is CASMGGGAEDHEQYF. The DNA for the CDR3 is TGTGCCAGCATGGGCGGGGGGGCAGAGGACCACGAGCAGTACTTC.

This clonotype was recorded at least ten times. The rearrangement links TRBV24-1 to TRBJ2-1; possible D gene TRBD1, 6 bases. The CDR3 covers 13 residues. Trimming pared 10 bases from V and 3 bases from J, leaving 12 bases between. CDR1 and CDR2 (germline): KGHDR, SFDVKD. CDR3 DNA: TGTGCCACGGACAGTTCGCTCTACAATGAGCAGTTCTTC. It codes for CATDSSLYNEQFF.

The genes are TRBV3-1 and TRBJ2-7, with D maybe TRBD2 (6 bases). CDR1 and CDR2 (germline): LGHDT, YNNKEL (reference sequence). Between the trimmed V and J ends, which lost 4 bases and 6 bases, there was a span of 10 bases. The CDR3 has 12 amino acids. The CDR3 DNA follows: TGTGCCAGCAGCCTCCATAGCGGCGAGCAGTACTTC. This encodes CASSLHSGEQYF.

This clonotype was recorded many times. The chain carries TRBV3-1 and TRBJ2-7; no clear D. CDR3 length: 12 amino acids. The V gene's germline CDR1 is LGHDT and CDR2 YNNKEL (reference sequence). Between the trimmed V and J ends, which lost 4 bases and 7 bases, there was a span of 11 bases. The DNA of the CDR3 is TGTGCCAGCAGCCCCCGGCCCCAGGAGCAGTACTTC. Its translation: CASSPRPQEQYF.

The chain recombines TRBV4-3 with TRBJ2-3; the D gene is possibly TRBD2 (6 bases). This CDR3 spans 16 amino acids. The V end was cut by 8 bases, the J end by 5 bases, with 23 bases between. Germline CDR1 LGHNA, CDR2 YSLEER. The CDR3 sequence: CASGPAMGGLGDTQYF. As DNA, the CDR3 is TGCGCCAGCGGACCGGCAATGGGGGGTTTGGGAGATACGCAGTATTTT.

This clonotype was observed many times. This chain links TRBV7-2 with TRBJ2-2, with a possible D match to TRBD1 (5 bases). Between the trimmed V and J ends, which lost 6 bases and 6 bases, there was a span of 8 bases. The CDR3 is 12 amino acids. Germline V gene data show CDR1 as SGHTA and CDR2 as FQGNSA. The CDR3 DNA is TGTGCCAGCAGGGAAGGGGCCGGGGAGCTGTTTTTT. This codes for CASREGAGELFF.

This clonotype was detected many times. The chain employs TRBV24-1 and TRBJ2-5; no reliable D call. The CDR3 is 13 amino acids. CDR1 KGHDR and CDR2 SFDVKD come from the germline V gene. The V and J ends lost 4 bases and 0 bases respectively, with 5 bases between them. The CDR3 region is CATSDLNQETQYF. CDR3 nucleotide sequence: TGTGCCACCAGTGACCTGAACCAAGAGACCCAGTACTTC.

The CDR3 loop is CASSQDLAGGSDTQYF. In DNA, the CDR3 is TGCGCCAGCAGCCAAGATCTAGCGGGAGGATCAGATACGCAGTATTTT. The chain carries TRBV4-3 and TRBJ2-3; 11 bases map to TRBD2. In germline, CDR1 is LGHNA, CDR2 YSLEER. J gave up 4 bases and V 0 bases, and 3 bases lay outside the gene matches. The CDR3 is 16 amino acids.

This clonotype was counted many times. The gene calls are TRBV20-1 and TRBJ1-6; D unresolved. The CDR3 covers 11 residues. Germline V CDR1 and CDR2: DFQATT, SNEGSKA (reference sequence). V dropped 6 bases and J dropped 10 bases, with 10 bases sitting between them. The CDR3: CSAEPGSPLHF. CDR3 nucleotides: TGCAGTGCAGAGCCGGGCTCACCCCTCCACTTT.

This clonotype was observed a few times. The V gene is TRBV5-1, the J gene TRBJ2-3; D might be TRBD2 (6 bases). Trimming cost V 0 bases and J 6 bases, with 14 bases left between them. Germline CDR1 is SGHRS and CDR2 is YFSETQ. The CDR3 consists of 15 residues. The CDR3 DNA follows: TGCGCCAGCAGCTTGGAGTCGCTAGCGAGGGATACGCAGTATTTT. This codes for CASSLESLARDTQYF.

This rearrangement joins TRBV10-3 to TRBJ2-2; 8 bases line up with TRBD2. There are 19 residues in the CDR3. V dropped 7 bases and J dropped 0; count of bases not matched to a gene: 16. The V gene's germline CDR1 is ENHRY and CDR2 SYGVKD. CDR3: CAITTHPTSGATNTGELFF. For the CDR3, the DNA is TGTGCCATCACCACCCATCCAACTAGCGGAGCAACGAACACCGGGGAGCTGTTTTTT.

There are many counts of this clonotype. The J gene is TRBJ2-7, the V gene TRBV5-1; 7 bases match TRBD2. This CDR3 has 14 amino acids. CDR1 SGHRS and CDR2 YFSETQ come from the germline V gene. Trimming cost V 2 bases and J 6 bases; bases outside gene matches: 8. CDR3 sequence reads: CASSLKAGVGEQYF. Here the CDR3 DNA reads TGCGCCAGCAGCTTAAAGGCGGGAGTGGGCGAGCAGTACTTC.

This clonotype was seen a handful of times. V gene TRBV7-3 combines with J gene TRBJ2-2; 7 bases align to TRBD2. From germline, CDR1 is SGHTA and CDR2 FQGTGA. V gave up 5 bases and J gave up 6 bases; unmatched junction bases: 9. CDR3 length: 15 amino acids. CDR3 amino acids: CASSPWGGKSGELFF. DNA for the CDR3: TGTGCCAGCAGCCCCTGGGGGGGGAAATCCGGGGAGCTGTTTTTT.

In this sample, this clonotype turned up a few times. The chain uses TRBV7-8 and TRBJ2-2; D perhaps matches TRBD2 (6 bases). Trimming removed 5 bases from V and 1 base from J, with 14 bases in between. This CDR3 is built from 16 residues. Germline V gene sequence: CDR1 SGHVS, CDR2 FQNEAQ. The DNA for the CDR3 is TGTGCCAGCAGCATCTGGACGGAGGGGAACACCGGGGAGCTGTTTTTT. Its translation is CASSIWTEGNTGELFF.

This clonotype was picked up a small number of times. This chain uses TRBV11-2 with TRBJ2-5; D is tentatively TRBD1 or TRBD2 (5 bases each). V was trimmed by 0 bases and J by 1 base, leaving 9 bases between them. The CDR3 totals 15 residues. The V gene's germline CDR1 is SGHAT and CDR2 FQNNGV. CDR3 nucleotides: TGTGCCAGCAGCTTAGAACTGAGGGGCCAAGAGACCCAGTACTTC. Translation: CASSLELRGQETQYF.

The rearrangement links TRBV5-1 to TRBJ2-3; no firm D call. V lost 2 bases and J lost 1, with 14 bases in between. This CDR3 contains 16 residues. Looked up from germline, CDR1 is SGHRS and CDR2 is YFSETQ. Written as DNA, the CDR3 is TGCGCCAGCAGCTTTTCTCGTCGACCAGGCACAGATACGCAGTATTTT. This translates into CASSFSRRPGTDTQYF.

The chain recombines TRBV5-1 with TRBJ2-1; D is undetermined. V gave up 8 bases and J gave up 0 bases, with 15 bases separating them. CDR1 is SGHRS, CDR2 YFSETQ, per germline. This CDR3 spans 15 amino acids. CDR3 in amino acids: CASLEVGSSYNEQFF. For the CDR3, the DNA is TGCGCCAGTTTGGAAGTGGGCAGCTCCTACAATGAGCAGTTCTTC.

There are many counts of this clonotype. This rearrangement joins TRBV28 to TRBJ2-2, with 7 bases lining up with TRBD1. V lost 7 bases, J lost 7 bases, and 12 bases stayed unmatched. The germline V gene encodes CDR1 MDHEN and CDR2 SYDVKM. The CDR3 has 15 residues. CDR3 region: CASTQNRGYGGELFF. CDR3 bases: TGTGCCAGCACTCAAAACAGGGGTTATGGCGGGGAGCTGTTTTTT.

The CDR3, as DNA: TGCAGTGCGGAGGGACAGGGGGCATCTTTTGGGGCCAACGTCCTGACTTTC. It translates to CSAEGQGASFGANVLTF. The genes are TRBV20-1 and TRBJ2-6; 12 bases map to TRBD1. Germline CDR1 and CDR2: DFQATT and SNEGSKA (reference sequence). The CDR3 contains 17 residues. Germline trimming cut 6 bases from V and 3 bases from J; bases unmatched to any gene: 9.

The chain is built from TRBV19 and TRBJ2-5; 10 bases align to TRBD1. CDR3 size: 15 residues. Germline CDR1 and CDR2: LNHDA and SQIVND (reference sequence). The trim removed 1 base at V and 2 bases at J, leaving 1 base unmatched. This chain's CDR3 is CASSIGQGAQETQYF. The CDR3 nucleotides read TGTGCCAGTAGTATAGGACAGGGGGCTCAAGAGACCCAGTACTTC.

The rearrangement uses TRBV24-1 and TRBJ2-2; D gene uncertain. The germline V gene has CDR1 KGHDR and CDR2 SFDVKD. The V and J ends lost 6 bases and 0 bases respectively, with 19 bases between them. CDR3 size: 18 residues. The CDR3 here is CATSSPRTETANTGELFF. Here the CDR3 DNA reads TGTGCCACCAGTTCCCCGAGGACCGAGACCGCGAACACCGGGGAGCTGTTTTTT.

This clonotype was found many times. The CDR3 DNA is TGTGCCATCAGTGCTGGAGCGGGGGGCACAGATACGCAGTATTTT. This translates into CAISAGAGGTDTQYF. The chain is built from TRBV10-3 and TRBJ2-3; 8 bases fit TRBD2. Trimming removed 4 bases from V and 1 base from J; junction bases left unmatched: 4. The CDR3 runs 15 residues. The V gene's germline CDR1 is ENHRY and CDR2 SYGVKD.

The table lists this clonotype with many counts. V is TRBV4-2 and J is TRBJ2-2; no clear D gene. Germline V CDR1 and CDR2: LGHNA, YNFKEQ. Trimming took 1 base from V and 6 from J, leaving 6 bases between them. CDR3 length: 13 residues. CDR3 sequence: CASSQAGAGELFF. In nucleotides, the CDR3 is TGTGCCAGCAGCCAAGCTGGAGCCGGGGAGCTGTTTTTT.

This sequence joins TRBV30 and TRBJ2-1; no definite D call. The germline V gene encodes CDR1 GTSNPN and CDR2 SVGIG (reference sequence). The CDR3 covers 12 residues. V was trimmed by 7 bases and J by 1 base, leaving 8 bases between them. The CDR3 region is CASDGSYNEQFF. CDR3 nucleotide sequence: TGTGCCTCGGACGGATCCTACAATGAGCAGTTCTTC.

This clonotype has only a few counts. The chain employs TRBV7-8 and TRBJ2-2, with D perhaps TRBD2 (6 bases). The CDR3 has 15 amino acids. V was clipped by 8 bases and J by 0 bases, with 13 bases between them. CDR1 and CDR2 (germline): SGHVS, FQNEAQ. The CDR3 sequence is CASEWRGANTGELFF. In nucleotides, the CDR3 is TGTGCCAGCGAGTGGCGGGGAGCGAACACCGGGGAGCTGTTTTTT.